This T cell receptor (beta chain) was found in a study of cytomegalovirus exposure and HLA in healthy donors. CDR1 is SNHLY and CDR2 is FYNNEI in the germline V gene. The CDR3 consists of 15 residues. V was pared by 2 bases and J by 4 bases, with 11 bases between. Researchers ran the PCR with 60 Vbeta and 13 Jbeta primers. The data were produced by immunoSEQ multiplex PCR, yet TCRdb's version contains in-frame clones alone and is incomplete. The sample has some 170,000 clones, roughly 9.4% seen once. This receptor was taken from a woman aged 25 to 39 in good health and CMV-seropositive. The chain carries TRBV2 and TRBJ1-4; maybe TRBD1 (5 bases). Sequencing used PBMCs. CDR3: CASSENPGFNEKLFF. CDR3 in DNA: TGTGCCAGCAGTGAAAACCCAGGGTTTAATGAAAAACTGTTTTTT.